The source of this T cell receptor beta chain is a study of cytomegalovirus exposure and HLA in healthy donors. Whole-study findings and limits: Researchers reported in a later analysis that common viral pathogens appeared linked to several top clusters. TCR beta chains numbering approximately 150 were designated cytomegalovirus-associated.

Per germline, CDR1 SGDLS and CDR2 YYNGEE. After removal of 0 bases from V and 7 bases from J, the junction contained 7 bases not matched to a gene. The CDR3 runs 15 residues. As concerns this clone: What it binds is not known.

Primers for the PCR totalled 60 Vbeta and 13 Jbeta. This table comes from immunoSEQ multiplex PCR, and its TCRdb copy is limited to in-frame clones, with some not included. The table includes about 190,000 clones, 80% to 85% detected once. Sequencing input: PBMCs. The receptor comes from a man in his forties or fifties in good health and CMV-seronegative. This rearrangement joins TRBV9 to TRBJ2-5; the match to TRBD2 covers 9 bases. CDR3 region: CASSVASGTIGTQYF. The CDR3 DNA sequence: TGTGCCAGCAGCGTAGCTAGCGGGACCATAGGGACCCAGTACTTC.